This TCR beta chain was observed in a study of T-cell reconstitution after alpha-beta-depleted transplantation in children. V gave up 3 bases and J gave up 5 bases, with 22 bases separating them. Germline-derived CDR1 and CDR2 are MDHEN and SYDVKM. The CDR3 is 17 residues long. This clonotype came up a few times. The antigen is undetermined. Study outcomes and limitations: Diversity and T-cell counts at one year after transplant derived mostly from new T cells. The study reportedly traced alpha-beta T cells about two months after transplant to several hundred expanded graft clones.

Construction of the TCRbeta library involved unique molecular identifiers. TCRdb recomputed calls from the PCR reads with MiXCR, one row per CDR3 protein. The sample has 500,000 to 650,000 distinct CDR3 sequences, roughly 13% seen once. The clonotype was recovered from a male patient aged 10-17 years who had a stem cell transplant for acute myeloid leukemia, so the T cells may come from the graft donor. The chain carries TRBV28 and TRBJ1-1; a possible D gene is TRBD1 (5 bases). The sequences come from PBMCs, mostly from graft donor cells, collected 360 days after TCRalphabeta/CD19-depleted stem cell transplant. The CDR3 sequence is CASSFIGGGNRKTEAFF. In nucleotides, the CDR3 is TGTGCCAGCAGTTTTATTGGGGGGGGAAATAGAAAGACTGAAGCTTTCTTT.